The rows below give T cell receptor beta chains drawn from one sample of a study of cytomegalovirus exposure and HLA in healthy donors. Data came from immunoSEQ multiplex PCR; TCRdb stores just in-frame clones and leaves some out. The repertoire holds approximately 150,000 clones, around 75% seen once, with about 3.1% in the top ten. Sequencing was performed on PBMCs. The receptors originated from a man aged 35-49 years in good health and CMV-seronegative. The CDR3 runs from the conserved cysteine through the conserved F or W. A D gene is named only where the DNA matches it firmly. Clone size is stated in some rows and not others, as once, few, many or a class when expanded.

>TRBJ2-1|TRBV6-5|-|-
TGTGCCAGCAGTTACTCTGCGGGGCTCAACTATGAGCAGTTCTTC
CASSYSAGLNYEQFF
>TRBJ1-1|TRBV5-1|-|-
TGCGCCAGCAGCTTGCAGGGGCCCACTGAAGCTTTCTTT
CASSLQGPTEAFF
>TRBJ2-5|TRBV4-2|-|once
TGTGCCAGCAGCCAAGAACCCGCCGGCGGGGTAGGAGAGACCCAGTACTTC
CASSQEPAGGVGETQYF
>TRBJ2-6|TRBV6-5|TRBD1|-
TGTGCCAGCGTCGACAGGGCGGGGGCCAACGTCCTGACTTTC
CASVDRAGANVLTF
>TRBJ2-5|TRBV25-1|TRBD1|-
TGTGCCAGCAGTTACCTTAGGACAGGGTACCAAGAGACCCAGTACTTC
CASSYLRTGYQETQYF
>TRBJ1-1|TRBV28|TRBD1|once
TGTGCCAGCAGCCCAGGGACCCGGACAGGCACCTACATGAACACTGAAGCTTTCTTT
CASSPGTRTGTYMNTEAFF
>TRBJ1-6|TRBV6-1|-|-
TGTGCCAGCACTGAACAGTACGATTCACCCCTCCACTTT
CASTEQYDSPLHF
>TRBJ1-1|TRBV4-1|TRBD1|-
TGCGCCAGCAGCCAAGACAGGACAGGCGGTCGTGAAGCTTTCTTT
CASSQDRTGGREAFF
>TRBJ1-5|TRBV6-5|TRBD1|-
TGTGCCAGCAGTTTCCGACAGGGAGGCAATCAGCCCCAGCATTTT
CASSFRQGGNQPQHF
>TRBJ1-5|TRBV4-1|TRBD1|-
TGCGCCAGCAGCCAAGATAAGGGCTGGGGGACAGCAAATAGCAATCAGCCCCAGCATTTT
CASSQDKGWGTANSNQPQHF
>TRBJ2-7|TRBV11-2|-|-
TGTGCCAGCAGCCCCCCCTGGACAGCACGGATCTGGTACGAGCAGTACTTC
CASSPPWTARIWYEQYF
>TRBJ2-1|TRBV5-1|-|-
TGCGCCAGCAGCTTGGGAGATAGCTTTTATGGTGAGCAGTTCTTC
CASSLGDSFYGEQFF
>TRBJ1-2|TRBV5-4|-|few
TGTGCCAGCAGCTTGTCTGGGAGCGACTATGGCTACACCTTC
CASSLSGSDYGYTF
>TRBJ2-7|TRBV28|TRBD1|-
TGTGCCAGCAGTTCGGGACAGCACTACGAGCAGTACTTC
CASSSGQHYEQYF
>TRBJ2-7|TRBV4-3|-|-
TGCGCCAGCAGCCAAGATCGGGAGACAGAATACGAGCAGTACTTC
CASSQDRETEYEQYF
>TRBJ1-3|TRBV6-5|TRBD1|-
TGTGCCAGCAGTTACGGACAGGGAGTCCGAAACACCATATATTTT
CASSYGQGVRNTIYF
>TRBJ2-2|TRBV11-1|TRBD1|few
TGTGCCAGCAGCTTATACAGGGGGCCCACCGGGGAGCTGTTTTTT
CASSLYRGPTGELFF
>TRBJ2-2|TRBV7-6|TRBD1|-
TGTGCCAGCAGCTTCTTGGGGACAGCGAACACCGGGGAGCTGTTTTTT
CASSFLGTANTGELFF
>TRBJ1-1|TRBV19|TRBD1|-
TGTGCCAGTAGTCCTCGGGACAGGGGGCCGGGAGTGGCTGAAGCTTTCTTT
CASSPRDRGPGVAEAFF
>TRBJ1-6|TRBV19|-|-
TGTGCCAGTAAATGGGGGGATTCACCCCTCCACTTT
CASKWGDSPLHF
>TRBJ1-2|TRBV11-2|-|few
TGTGCCAGCAGCTTACCAGGGAGGGGAAATGGCTACACCTTC
CASSLPGRGNGYTF
>TRBJ1-6|TRBV2|-|-
TGTGCCAGCGAAGAACAGGGCTTGGTGGTGTCACCCCTCCACTTT
CASEEQGLVVSPLHF
>TRBJ1-1|TRBV11-2|-|-
TGTGCCAGCAGCTTTCTCCCGGAGACAGGAGTCAACACTGAAGCTTTCTTT
CASSFLPETGVNTEAFF
>TRBJ1-1|TRBV4-3|-|once
TGCGCCAGCAGCCAAGATCGGGACTACACTGAAGCTTTCTTT
CASSQDRDYTEAFF
>TRBJ2-1|TRBV6-6|TRBD2|few
TGTGCCAGCAGTTACACTAGCGGGGGGACCAACAATGAGCAGTTCTTC
CASSYTSGGTNNEQFF
>TRBJ2-5|TRBV10-2|TRBD2|-
TGCGCCAGCAGGGTTCCCACTAGCGTCGCAGAGACCCAGTACTTC
CASRVPTSVAETQYF
>TRBJ1-4|TRBV7-9|TRBD1|-
TGTGCCAGCAGCTTAGCGGACAGGGAGTGGGATGAAAAACTGTTTTTT
CASSLADREWDEKLFF
>TRBJ2-3|TRBV7-2|-|-
TGTGCCAGCAGTTTCGGGGGGCGGGGCACAGATACGCAGTATTTT
CASSFGGRGTDTQYF
>TRBJ1-6|TRBV6-1|-|-
TGTGCCAGCAGTGAAGCGCAGGGGTCAACCTATAATTCACCCCTCCACTTT
CASSEAQGSTYNSPLHF
>TRBJ1-2|TRBV7-9|TRBD1|-
TGTGCCAGCAGCCAGGGGCAGGGGGAGGACTATGGCTACACCTTC
CASSQGQGEDYGYTF
>TRBJ2-7|TRBV6-5|-|-
TGTGCCAGCAGTTATGGGGAAGACTACGAGCAGTACTTC
CASSYGEDYEQYF
>TRBJ1-4|TRBV29-1|-|-
TGCAGCGTTCAGGGGATGGATGAAAAACTGTTTTTT
CSVQGMDEKLFF
>TRBJ2-7|TRBV5-5|-|-
TGTGCCAGCAGCTTCAGGGGCTCGGGTTCCTACGAGCAGTACTTC
CASSFRGSGSYEQYF
>TRBJ1-2|TRBV11-2|TRBD1|-
TGTGCCAGCAGCTTAGGGCAGGGGGGCTATGGCTACACCTTC
CASSLGQGGYGYTF
>TRBJ1-1|TRBV15|-|-
TGTGCCACCAGCAGAGATAAGCAGGGTCGCGCTGAAGCTTTCTTT
CATSRDKQGRAEAFF
>TRBJ1-3|TRBV5-4|TRBD1|-
TGTGCCAGCACCCTACAGGGGCAAGCTGGAAACACCATATATTTT
CASTLQGQAGNTIYF
>TRBJ2-7|TRBV27|-|-
TGTGCCAGCAGAGTACTCAGGGGCTACGAGCAGTACTTC
CASRVLRGYEQYF